Listed below are T cell receptor beta chains from one sample, sequenced in a study of cytomegalovirus exposure and HLA in healthy donors. Produced via immunoSEQ multiplex PCR; TCRdb's table is partial and in-frame only. The sample includes fewer than 70,000 clones, about nine tenths of them seen just once. Sequenced: PBMCs. All receptors derive from a man aged 18 to 35 in good health and CMV-seronegative. The CDR3 runs from the conserved cysteine through the conserved F or W. A D gene is named only where the DNA matches it firmly. Clone size is stated in some rows and not others, as once, few, many or a class when expanded.

CDR3nt: TGTGCCAGCACCCGAGGCAGCCTCTACAATGAGCAGTTCTTC; CDR3aa: CASTRGSLYNEQFF; d_gene: -; v_gene: TRBV6-1; abundance: -; j_gene: TRBJ2-1; len: 14
CDR3nt: TGTGCCTGGAGTAGACTAGCGGGAGTGGCAGATACGCAGTATTTT; CDR3aa: CAWSRLAGVADTQYF; d_gene: TRBD2; v_gene: TRBV30; abundance: once; j_gene: TRBJ2-3; len: 15
CDR3nt: TGTGCCAGCTCGAAGCCGGGACAGATCACAGATACGCAGTATTTT; CDR3aa: CASSKPGQITDTQYF; d_gene: TRBD1; v_gene: TRBV19; abundance: -; j_gene: TRBJ2-3; len: 15
CDR3nt: TGTGCCATCAGTGAGTCGTACGTGGCGGGGGGGCCAGATGAGCAGTTCTTC; CDR3aa: CAISESYVAGGPDEQFF; d_gene: TRBD2; v_gene: TRBV10-3; abundance: -; j_gene: TRBJ2-1; len: 17
CDR3nt: TGTGCCAGCACGAGCTGGGACTCCCACGAGCAGTACTTC; CDR3aa: CASTSWDSHEQYF; d_gene: -; v_gene: TRBV7-9; abundance: -; j_gene: TRBJ2-7; len: 13
CDR3nt: TGTGCCAGCAGCTTGACAGGGGTCAGATACGAGCAGTACTTC; CDR3aa: CASSLTGVRYEQYF; d_gene: TRBD1; v_gene: TRBV5-5; abundance: -; j_gene: TRBJ2-7; len: 14
CDR3nt: TGTGCCAGCAGTGGACTAGCGGAGATCTACGAGCAGTACTTC; CDR3aa: CASSGLAEIYEQYF; d_gene: TRBD2; v_gene: TRBV28; abundance: -; j_gene: TRBJ2-7; len: 14
CDR3nt: TGTGCCACCAGCAGCTCTAGCGGGAGGGCGAGTGAGCAGTTCTTC; CDR3aa: CATSSSSGRASEQFF; d_gene: TRBD2; v_gene: TRBV15; abundance: -; j_gene: TRBJ2-1; len: 15
CDR3nt: TGTGCCAGCAGCTTCTCCGGACAGGGAGGAAATACGCAGTATTTT; CDR3aa: CASSFSGQGGNTQYF; d_gene: TRBD1; v_gene: TRBV11-3; abundance: -; j_gene: TRBJ2-3; len: 15
CDR3nt: TGTGCCAGCAGCCGACAGGGGTTCGGTTACACTGAAGCTTTCTTT; CDR3aa: CASSRQGFGYTEAFF; d_gene: TRBD1; v_gene: TRBV7-2; abundance: -; j_gene: TRBJ1-1; len: 15
CDR3nt: TGTGCCAGTAGGCCGGGCAGGGGATTAGGGGTAAACAATCAGCCCCAGCATTTT; CDR3aa: CASRPGRGLGVNNQPQHF; d_gene: -; v_gene: TRBV19; abundance: -; j_gene: TRBJ1-5; len: 18
CDR3nt: TGTGCCAGCAGCTTAGAGCCGGGGGGGGGCGAGCAGTACTTC; CDR3aa: CASSLEPGGGEQYF; d_gene: TRBD2; v_gene: TRBV11-2; abundance: -; j_gene: TRBJ2-7; len: 14
CDR3nt: TGTGCCAGCAGCCGCCTAGGGGGGGCGCGGACCGAGCAGTACTTC; CDR3aa: CASSRLGGARTEQYF; d_gene: -; v_gene: TRBV7-9; abundance: -; j_gene: TRBJ2-7; len: 15
CDR3nt: TGTGCCAGCAGTTACCTCGACAGGGTTAACTATGGCTACACCTTC; CDR3aa: CASSYLDRVNYGYTF; d_gene: TRBD1; v_gene: TRBV6-5; abundance: -; j_gene: TRBJ1-2; len: 15
CDR3nt: TGTGCCAGCAGCTTAGACGGGCAGGGTACGCAGTATTTT; CDR3aa: CASSLDGQGTQYF; d_gene: -; v_gene: TRBV11-1; abundance: -; j_gene: TRBJ2-3; len: 13
CDR3nt: TGTGCCAGCAGTAAACAGGTTTATCAGCCCCAGCATTTT; CDR3aa: CASSKQVYQPQHF; d_gene: -; v_gene: TRBV28; abundance: -; j_gene: TRBJ1-5; len: 13